This TCR beta chain was found in a study of cytomegalovirus exposure and HLA in healthy donors. General study results and limits: For TCR beta chains, V- and J-gene trimming was later linked to a missense DCLRE1C variant.

As concerns this clone: What it binds is not known.

The CDR3 totals 14 residues. V was pared by 3 bases and J by 7 bases, with 2 bases of the junction left unmatched. Germline V CDR1 and CDR2: GTSNPN, SVGIG (reference sequence). Donors showed nominal health when sampled, although they likely had unrecorded immune exposures. The PCR ran on 60 Vbeta and 13 Jbeta primers. Per the authors' pipeline: Approximately 83 million unique TCR beta chains, roughly 10 million shared, were counted in a later analysis. Method: immunoSEQ multiplex PCR; TCRdb's copy keeps in-frame clones and lacks some. V, J and clone size reflect that table, while D and trimming were determined from the DNA. The table includes approximately 38,000 clones, 65% to 90% detected once.

The sequence was collected from a woman aged 18-29 years in good health and CMV-seropositive. The sequenced material came from PBMCs. The rearrangement links TRBV30 to TRBJ1-6; TRBD1 matches 11 bases. CDR3 DNA sequence: TGTGCCTGGAGAGGGACAGGGGGAAATTCACCCCTCCACTTT. Amino acids: CAWRGTGGNSPLHF.